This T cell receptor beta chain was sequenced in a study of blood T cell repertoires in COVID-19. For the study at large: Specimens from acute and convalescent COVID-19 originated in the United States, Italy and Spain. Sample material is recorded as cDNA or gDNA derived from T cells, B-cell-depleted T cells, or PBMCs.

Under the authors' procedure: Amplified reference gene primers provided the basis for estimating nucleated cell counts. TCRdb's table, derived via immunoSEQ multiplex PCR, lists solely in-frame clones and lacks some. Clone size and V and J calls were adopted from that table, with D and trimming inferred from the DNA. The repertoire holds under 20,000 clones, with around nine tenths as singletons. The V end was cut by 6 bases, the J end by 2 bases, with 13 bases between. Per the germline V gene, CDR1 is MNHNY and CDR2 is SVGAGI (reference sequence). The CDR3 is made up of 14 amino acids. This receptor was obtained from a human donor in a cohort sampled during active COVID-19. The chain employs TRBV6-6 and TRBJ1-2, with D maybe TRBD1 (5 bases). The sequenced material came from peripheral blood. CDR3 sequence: CASRTGGRNYGYTF. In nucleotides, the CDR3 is TGTGCCAGCAGAACGGGGGGTAGGAACTATGGCTACACCTTC.